This T cell receptor (beta chain) appears in the sequencing data of a study of blood T cell repertoires in COVID-19 (dated by TCRdb to the early 2020s). Describing the broader study: Samples covering the acute and convalescent phases of COVID-19 were provided by collaborators in the United States, Italy and Spain. The prospective study material was composed of cDNA or gDNA derived from T cells, B-cell-depleted T cells, or PBMCs. Subjects who had been exposed to COVID-19, were actively infected with it, or had recovered from it provided the deeply sampled blood TCRbeta repertoires that made up the dataset. The repertoires were released in a freely available public database meant as a resource for research on the immune response to SARS-CoV-2. The samples were drawn from the first 160 participants of the ongoing ImmuneRACE study and from more than 1,000 subjects provided by 6 global collaborators. A de-identified subject ID, COVID-19 status, age in years and sex were almost always included in the sample metadata. Where HLA class I and class II types were available, the types were taken from metadata supplied by the sample provider, not from assay-based typing. The full study reports these points: The quantity of clinical and demographic metadata differed by source and by participant and was supplied without curation.

With respect to this clone: Its antigen specificity is not known. Base qualities were left out, and no much larger clone turns up one base away. The same CDR3 arises from other DNA sequences in this sample as well.

V lost 4 bases and J lost 1 base, and the count of bases not matched to a germline gene is 12. From the cysteine through the phenylalanine, the CDR3 covers 18 amino acids. Only the CDR3 DNA stays, 54 bases, in frame from base 1. CDR1 and CDR2 (SGHVS, FNYEAQ) derive from the germline V gene. TCRbeta CDR3 regions were amplified from genomic DNA using the immunoSEQ Assay, a bias-controlled multiplex PCR. From the authors' description of their analysis: Nucleated cell counts per sample were estimated from amplification of reference gene primers within the assay. Sequence reads were collapsed and filtered to measure the absolute abundance of every unique TCRbeta CDR3 rearrangement. For each sample, productive Simpson clonality was calculated as the square root of Simpson's diversity index over productive rearrangements. Imported from immuneACCESS, the table was reduced by TCRdb to in-frame sequences with V and J called. These copies leave out some clones; in studies compared against another copy, an unresolved V gene accounts for under half, and the cause of the remainder is not known. V, J and clone size reflect that table, while D and trimming were determined from the DNA. This sample holds a few hundred thousand clones; roughly 82% were observed only once. The top ten constitute over 2% of the sample.

Another Seattle source contributed samples from volunteer blood donors who had recovered from COVID-19. Collaborating institutions collected whole blood in K2EDTA tubes following their own protocols. Collaborator samples were shipped for TCRbeta analysis as frozen whole blood, isolated PBMCs, or DNA extracted from either sample type. The chain was built from TRBV7-6 and TRBJ2-2; 7 of the junction bases match TRBD2. The source of this sequence is a man aged 35-49 years who had recovered from COVID-19. The specimen sequenced was peripheral blood. The DNA sequence is TGTGCCAGCAGCTCCACTAGGACTAGTGGGAGGAACACCGGGGAGCTGTTTTTT. Its coded protein is CASSSTRTSGRNTGELFF.